The sequence of this TCR beta chain was determined in a study of T cell responses to AZD1222 COVID-19 vaccine (dated by TCRdb to about 2021). Background for the entire study: AZD1222 recipients with second doses at about 4 weeks or about 12 weeks were pooled, because spike-specific TCR depth and breadth did not differ between schedules. TCR sequencing covered over 230 trial participants: 207 given two doses of AZD1222 and 26 given two doses of MenACWY control vaccine. Trial participants were enrolled into age subgroups of 18-55, 56-69 and 70-plus years, which contained about 150, 27 and 61 TCR-sequenced participants, respectively. The full study reports these points: Participants were mostly white British, with more females than males. The authors suggested clonal diversity may have been underestimated. In the small 56-69-year group, the increase in depth fell short of significance, most likely because of low power. Reportedly, close to half of the unique spike-specific TCRs recognized epitopes lying outside the regions that are mutated in the B.1.351 and B.1.1.7 variants. No day 14 peak-response samples were available, so repertoires were characterized only after the peak T cell response. Only six AZD1222 recipients were SARS-CoV-2 seropositive at baseline, limiting conclusions about previously exposed vaccinees. A significant rise in spike-specific TCR breadth and depth was observed after two AZD1222 doses relative to day 0 and relative to MenACWY recipients. Vaccine-associated CD4 TCRs spanned the whole spike protein, with dominant responses in regions 160-218 and 743-854.

The time point label, read with the paper, signifies: baseline before first vaccination. Vaccinee samples came from UK trials COV001 and COV002, including a single-blind randomized controlled phase 2/3 trial of AZD1222 (ChAdOx1 nCoV-19) in healthy adults. For TCRbeta chain sequencing, PBMC samples were collected from trial participants at day 0 and at day 28 after the second dose. The CDR3 regions of human TCRbeta chains were analyzed by immunosequencing. Concerning the study's data processing: Repertoire TCRs were matched against a reference library of SARS-CoV-2-specific TCRs generated with the MIRA antigen-specificity platform. Breadth was defined as the fraction of unique TCRs that were SARS-CoV-2-associated, and depth was defined as the fraction of total T cells that were SARS-CoV-2-associated. Using the MIRA data, each spike-specific TCR was assigned both to the spike region to which the TCR was reactive and to a CD4 or CD8 class. Log10-transformed breadth and depth values were compared by one-way ANOVA with Sidak's multiple comparisons tests. The table was pulled from immuneACCESS by TCRdb, which kept in-frame rearrangements only. Such tables lose some clones; where checked, under half of the loss comes from unresolved V genes, and the rest has no known cause. V and J calls and clone size follow that table, whereas D and trimming were derived from the DNA. A total of 75,000 to 90,000 clones appear in this sample, about 82% of them only once. 8% to 10% of the sample is held by the ten biggest clonotypes.

In the case of this clone: Its binding antigen is unknown. The record has no base qualities; no much larger clone is one base away.

CDR3 length: 14 amino acids, cysteine to phenylalanine. Left in the record is the CDR3 DNA by itself, 42 bases read in frame from the first base. Trimming takes 5 bases from V and 4 bases from J, and the germline ends sit 12 bases apart. Reading the germline V gene gives CDR1 SGHRS and CDR2 YFSETQ. Source: peripheral blood, taken on day 0 of AZD1222 vaccination. This clonotype originated in an adult in good health. The chain is made from TRBV5-1 and TRBJ1-4; no D gene call is confident. DNA sequence: TGCGCCAGCAGTTTAGACGGAATTAATGAAAAACTGTTTTTT. It translates to CASSLDGINEKLFF.